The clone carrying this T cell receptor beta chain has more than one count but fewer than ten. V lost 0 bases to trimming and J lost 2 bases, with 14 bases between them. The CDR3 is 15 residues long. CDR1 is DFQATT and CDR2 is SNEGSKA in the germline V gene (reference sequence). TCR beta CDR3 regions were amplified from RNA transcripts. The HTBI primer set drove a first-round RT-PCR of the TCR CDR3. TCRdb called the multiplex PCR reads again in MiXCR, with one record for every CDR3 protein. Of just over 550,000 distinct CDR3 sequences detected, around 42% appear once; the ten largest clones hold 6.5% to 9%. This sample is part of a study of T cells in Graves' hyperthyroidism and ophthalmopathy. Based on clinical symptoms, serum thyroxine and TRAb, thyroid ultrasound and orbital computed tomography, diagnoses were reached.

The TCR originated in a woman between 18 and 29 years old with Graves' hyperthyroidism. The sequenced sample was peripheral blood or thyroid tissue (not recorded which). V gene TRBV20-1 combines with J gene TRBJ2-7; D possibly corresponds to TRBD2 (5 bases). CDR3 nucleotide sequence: TGCAGTGCTAGAGATCTCGCGGGTAACACCTACGAGCAGTACTTC. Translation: CSARDLAGNTYEQYF.